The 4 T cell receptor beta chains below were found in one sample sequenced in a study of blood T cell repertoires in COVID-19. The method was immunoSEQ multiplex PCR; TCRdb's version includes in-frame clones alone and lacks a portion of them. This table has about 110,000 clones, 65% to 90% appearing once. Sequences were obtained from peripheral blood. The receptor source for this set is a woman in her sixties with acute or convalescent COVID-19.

The DNA for the CDR3 is TGTGCAGTACAGGACAGCGTTAATTCACCCCTCCACTTT. This sequence encodes CAVQDSVNSPLHF. The chain employs TRBV7-8 and TRBJ1-6, with D possibly TRBD1 on 6 matching bases. CDR3 length: 13 amino acids. CDR1 is SGHVS and CDR2 is FQNEAQ in the germline V gene.

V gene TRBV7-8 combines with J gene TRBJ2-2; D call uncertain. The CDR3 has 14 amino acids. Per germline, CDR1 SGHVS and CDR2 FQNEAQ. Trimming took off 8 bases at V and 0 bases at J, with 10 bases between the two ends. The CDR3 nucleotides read TGTGCCAGCGGGCCCCTCGCGAACACCGGGGAGCTGTTTTTT. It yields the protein CASGPLANTGELFF.

CDR3 loop: CASRTSGGDTQYF. The CDR3 nucleotides are TGTGCCAGCCGGACTAGCGGGGGAGATACGCAGTATTTT. The genes are TRBV7-2 and TRBJ2-3; 13 bases are shared with TRBD2. This CDR3 has 13 residues. Germline lookup yields CDR1 SGHTA and CDR2 FQGNSA. The ends lost 8 bases at V and 5 bases at J; junction bases unmatched: 1. The whole variable domain, filled in from reference TRBV7-2 and TRBJ2-3, reads GAGVSQSPSNKVTEKGKDVELRCDPISGHTALYWYRQSLGQGLEFLIYFQGNSAPDKSGLPSDRFSAERTGGSVSTLTIQRTQQEDSAVYLCASRTSGGDTQYFGPGTRLTVL.

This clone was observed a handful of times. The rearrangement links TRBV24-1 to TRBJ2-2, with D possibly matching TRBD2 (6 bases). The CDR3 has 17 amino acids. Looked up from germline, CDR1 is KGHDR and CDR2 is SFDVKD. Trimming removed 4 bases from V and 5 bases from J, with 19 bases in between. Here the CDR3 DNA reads TGTGCCACCAGTGACCCACTCGACCCAGGAGGGACCGGGGAGCTGTTTTTT. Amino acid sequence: CATSDPLDPGGTGELFF.